The rows below give T cell receptor beta chains drawn from one sample of a study of T cell repertoires in cytomegalovirus infection. TCRdb re-derived calls from the reads in MiXCR, one entry per CDR3 protein. The sample lists almost 300,000 distinct CDR3 sequences; 9.6% were seen once. Input material: PBMCs. These receptor sequences come from a human donor in good health (CMV status not recorded). Some clones in this sample may be carry-over from other donors' samples. The CDR3 runs from the conserved cysteine through the conserved F or W. The order of the fields is D gene, V gene, clone size, J gene, CDR3 DNA, CDR3 protein. The D gene is left open where the match is weak. Not every row has a clone size; where given, it reads once, few, many or a size class.

TRBD2	TRBV20-1	many	TRBJ2-1	TGCAGTGCTCGGCGGGGGGGCCTCAATGAGCAGTTCTTC	CSARRGGLNEQFF
TRBD2	TRBV6-1	many	TRBJ2-5	TGTGCCAGCAGGGGGGGACTAGCGGGGGAAGAGACCCAGTACTTC	CASRGGLAGEETQYF
NA	TRBV6-5	few	TRBJ1-2	TGTGCCAGCAGTTACGACGGGGAGTCGGGAGGCTACACCTTC	CASSYDGESGGYTF
TRBD2	TRBV2	many	TRBJ2-1	TGTGCCAGCAGTGAAGTAGGGCTAGCGGGGGGTACACCCCTGTTCTTC	CASSEVGLAGGTPLFF
TRBD2	TRBV20-1	NA	TRBJ2-3	TGCAGTGCTATGAGCGGGGGGGCGAAAGATACGCAGTATTTT	CSAMSGGAKDTQYF
NA	TRBV7-9	NA	TRBJ2-4	TGTGCCAGCAGCTTATCAATGGGGGGGCCGGACATTCAGTACTTC	CASSLSMGGPDIQYF
TRBD2	TRBV20-1	NA	TRBJ2-7	TGCAGTGCTAGACCCGGGGGGGGGGTTAAAAACGAGCAGTACTTC	CSARPGGGVKNEQYF
TRBD1	TRBV12-3/TRBV12-4	many	TRBJ2-5	TGTGCCAGCAGGCGGGACAGGGGGCGAGAGACCCAGTACTTC	CASRRDRGRETQYF
TRBD1	TRBV6-1	many	TRBJ2-7	TGTGCCACGGGACAGGTCTACGAGCAGTACTTC	CATGQVYEQYF
NA	TRBV5-5	NA	TRBJ2-2	TGTGCCAGCAGTCGGGGTAATGTCCTAAACACCGGGGAGCTGTTTTTT	CASSRGNVLNTGELFF
NA	TRBV12-3/TRBV12-4	many	TRBJ2-1	TGTGCCAGCAGTGCCCACAGGGCTCAATCCTACAATGAGCAGTTCTTC	CASSAHRAQSYNEQFF
TRBD1	TRBV7-8	many	TRBJ1-1	TGTGCCAGCAGCCAGTTCGGGACAGGGGGTGTTATCGAAGCTTTCTTT	CASSQFGTGGVIEAFF
NA	TRBV28	many	TRBJ1-6	TGTGCCAGCAGTTCCAGCTATAATTCACCCCTCCACTTT	CASSSSYNSPLHF
NA	TRBV29-1	NA	TRBJ1-2	TGCAGCGTCCCTGATGGGAGCTATGGCTACACCTTC	CSVPDGSYGYTF
TRBD2	TRBV6-5	many	TRBJ2-5	TGTGCCAGCAGGCCACTAGCGGGGGTCCAAGAGACCCAGTACTTC	CASRPLAGVQETQYF
NA	TRBV20-1	few	TRBJ1-5	TGCAGTGCTAGCGTAACTAACAGGGCTCAGCCCCAGCATTTT	CSASVTNRAQPQHF
NA	TRBV6-2/TRBV6-3	NA	TRBJ2-3	TGTGCCAGCAGTGCCCAGGCCGATTACTTCACAGATACGCAGTATTTT	CASSAQADYFTDTQYF
NA	TRBV20-1	once	TRBJ1-6	TGCAGTGCTAGACCAACTCTCAGCTCCTATAATTCACCCCTCCACTTT	CSARPTLSSYNSPLHF
TRBD1	TRBV14	many	TRBJ2-1	TGTGCCAGCAGCCACCCGGGACAGGGGAATTACAATGAGCAGTTCTTC	CASSHPGQGNYNEQFF
TRBD2	TRBV6-2/TRBV6-3	many	TRBJ2-1	TGTGCCAGCACCCGACTAGCCCACGACGTCAATGAGCAGTTCTTC	CASTRLAHDVNEQFF
NA	TRBV25-1	NA	TRBJ2-6	TGTGCCAGCAGTGAAACCGGGGCTGGGGCCAACGTCCTGACTTTC	CASSETGAGANVLTF
TRBD2	TRBV4-1	many	TRBJ2-2	TGCGCCAGCAGCCAAGTTGGCGGGGGGACAAAATGGAACACCGGGGAGCTGTTTTTT	CASSQVGGGTKWNTGELFF
NA	TRBV6-5	many	TRBJ2-1	TGTGCCAGCAGTTACGGTTCGGGTGAGCAGTTCTTC	CASSYGSGEQFF
NA	TRBV29-1	many	TRBJ2-3	TGCAGCGTCCCCTGGGGGGCAGAAGATACGCAGTATTTT	CSVPWGAEDTQYF
NA	TRBV10-3	many	TRBJ2-1	TGTGCCATCAGTGGTACGGGGAACCCAAATGAGCAGTTCTTC	CAISGTGNPNEQFF
TRBD1	TRBV20-1	many	TRBJ1-2	TGCAGTGCTAGAGTCGTGACAGGGGGTTATGGCTACACCTTC	CSARVVTGGYGYTF
TRBD1	TRBV29-1	NA	TRBJ2-7	TGCAGCGCACGCGGACAGGGAATCTACGAGCAGTACTTC	CSARGQGIYEQYF
NA	TRBV5-4	many	TRBJ1-2	TGTGCCAGCAGCCGCGACGCCAGATCTAACTATGGCTACACCTTC	CASSRDARSNYGYTF
NA	TRBV7-9	many	TRBJ1-1	TGTGCCAGCAGCCCGGGACCTATAGCGGGCACTGAAGCTTTCTTT	CASSPGPIAGTEAFF
NA	TRBV2	NA	TRBJ2-5	TGTGCCAGCAGTGAAGATAGCTTACAAGAGACCCAGTACTTC	CASSEDSLQETQYF
NA	TRBV18	many	TRBJ1-1	TGTGCCAGCTCACCAGAGAGGAAGGGGACTGAAGCTTTCTTT	CASSPERKGTEAFF
NA	TRBV3-1	many	TRBJ2-3	TGTGCCAGCAGCCTAAGGAGAGATGCTGGGGATACGCAGTATTTT	CASSLRRDAGDTQYF
NA	TRBV19	many	TRBJ2-5	TGTGCCAGTAGGGGACCCGGACAACTCCAAGAGACCCAGTACTTC	CASRGPGQLQETQYF
NA	TRBV28	many	TRBJ2-5	TGTGCCAGCAGACCCCCCGGGGGACATCAAGAGACCCAGTACTTC	CASRPPGGHQETQYF
TRBD1	TRBV12-3/TRBV12-4	NA	TRBJ1-5	TGTGCCAGCAGTTTGCAGGGGGTTGGTGCGCCCCAGCATTTT	CASSLQGVGAPQHF
NA	TRBV7-9	NA	TRBJ2-7	TGTGCCAGCAGCTTAGGGGCTTACAGCTCCTACGAGCAGTACTTC	CASSLGAYSSYEQYF
TRBD1	TRBV29-1	few	TRBJ1-5	TGCAGCGTCGGGACAGGGTCGGGAAATCAGCCCCAGCATTTT	CSVGTGSGNQPQHF
NA	TRBV27	few	TRBJ1-6	TGTGCCAGCAGTTTTAGCGGGGGCTCCACCTATAATTCACCCCTCCACTTT	CASSFSGGSTYNSPLHF
NA	TRBV28	many	TRBJ1-2	TGTGCCAGCAACCGACCGACTAACTATGGCTACACCTTC	CASNRPTNYGYTF